This T cell receptor beta chain was documented in a study of liver allograft versus peripheral blood T cells. Study information: Repertoires from peripheral blood of liver transplant recipients were compared with those inside their transplanted livers.

A remark on this clonotype: The target antigen is unknown.

This CDR3 is built from 16 residues. V lost 7 bases and J lost 9, with 25 bases in between. Germline-derived CDR1 and CDR2 are MNHNS and SASEGT. The study's findings and limits: A difference was reportedly observed between T cell receptor repertoires inside liver allografts and those in peripheral blood.

MiXCR, run by TCRdb on the reads, gives a single entry per CDR3 protein. The data contain 2,100 or so distinct CDR3 sequences, over 15% of them singletons. The chain is built from TRBV6-1 and TRBJ1-3, with D possibly being TRBD1 (5 bases). The TCR was taken from a human patient who had a liver transplant. Some T cells may be graft donor cells. The CDR3 DNA is TGTGCCAGCATCAAAGGGGCAGGGCCGGAGTCGGCCACCATATATTTT. Translated: CASIKGAGPESATIYF.